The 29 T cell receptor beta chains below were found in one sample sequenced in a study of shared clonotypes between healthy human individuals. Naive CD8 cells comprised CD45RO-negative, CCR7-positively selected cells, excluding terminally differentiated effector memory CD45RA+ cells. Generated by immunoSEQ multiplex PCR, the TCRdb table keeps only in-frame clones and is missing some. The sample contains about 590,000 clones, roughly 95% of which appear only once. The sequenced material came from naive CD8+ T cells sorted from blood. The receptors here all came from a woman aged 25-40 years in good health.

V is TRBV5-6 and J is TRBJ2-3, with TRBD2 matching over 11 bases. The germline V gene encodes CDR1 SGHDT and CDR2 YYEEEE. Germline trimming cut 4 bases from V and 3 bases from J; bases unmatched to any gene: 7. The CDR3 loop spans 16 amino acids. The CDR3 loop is CASSVELAGATDTQYF. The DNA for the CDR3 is TGTGCCAGCAGCGTGGAACTAGCGGGAGCTACAGATACGCAGTATTTT. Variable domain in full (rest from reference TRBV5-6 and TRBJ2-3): DAGVTQSPTHLIKTRGQQVTLRCSPKSGHDTVSWYQQALGQGPQFIFQYYEEEERQRGNFPDRFSGHQFPNYSSELNVNALLLGDSALYLCASSVELAGATDTQYFGPGTRLTVL.

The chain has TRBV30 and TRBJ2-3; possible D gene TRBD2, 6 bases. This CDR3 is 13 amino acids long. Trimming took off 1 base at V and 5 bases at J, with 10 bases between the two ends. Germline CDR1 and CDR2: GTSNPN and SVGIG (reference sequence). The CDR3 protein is CAWSGGNLDTQYF. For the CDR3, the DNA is TGTGCCTGGAGTGGCGGGAACCTAGATACGCAGTATTTT.

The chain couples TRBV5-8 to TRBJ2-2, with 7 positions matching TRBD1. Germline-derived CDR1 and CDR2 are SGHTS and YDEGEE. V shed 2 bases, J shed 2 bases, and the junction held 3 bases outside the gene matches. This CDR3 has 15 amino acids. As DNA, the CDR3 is TGTGCCAGCAGCTTAGGGACAGAAAACACCGGGGAGCTGTTTTTT. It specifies CASSLGTENTGELFF.

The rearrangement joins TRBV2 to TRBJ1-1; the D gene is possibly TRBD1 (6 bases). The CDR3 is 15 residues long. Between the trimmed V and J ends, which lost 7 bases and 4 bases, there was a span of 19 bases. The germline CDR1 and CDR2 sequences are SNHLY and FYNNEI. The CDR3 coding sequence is TGTGCCAGCAAAGACGCCACTGTGGGGGCCACTGAAGCTTTCTTT. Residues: CASKDATVGATEAFF.

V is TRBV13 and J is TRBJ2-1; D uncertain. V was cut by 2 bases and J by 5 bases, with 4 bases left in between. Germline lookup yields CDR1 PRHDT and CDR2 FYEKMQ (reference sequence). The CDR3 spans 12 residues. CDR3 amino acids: CASSLIDNEQFF. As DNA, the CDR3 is TGTGCCAGCAGCTTAATCGACAATGAGCAGTTCTTC.

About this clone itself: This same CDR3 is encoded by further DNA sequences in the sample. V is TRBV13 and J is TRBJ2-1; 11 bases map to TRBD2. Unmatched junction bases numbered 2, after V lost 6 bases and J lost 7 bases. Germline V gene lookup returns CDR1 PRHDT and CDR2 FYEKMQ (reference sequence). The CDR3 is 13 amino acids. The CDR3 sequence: CASSTSGSNEQFF. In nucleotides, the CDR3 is TGTGCCAGCAGTACTAGCGGGAGTAATGAGCAGTTCTTC.

CDR3 sequence (DNA): TGTGCCAGCAGCTTAGGGCAGAACTACAATGAGCAGTTCTTC. As protein: CASSLGQNYNEQFF. The rearrangement links TRBV11-3 to TRBJ2-1, with unresolved D. This CDR3 is 14 amino acids long. Germline-derived CDR1 and CDR2 are SGHNT and YENEEA. V lost 1 base to trimming and J lost 3 bases, with 7 bases between them.

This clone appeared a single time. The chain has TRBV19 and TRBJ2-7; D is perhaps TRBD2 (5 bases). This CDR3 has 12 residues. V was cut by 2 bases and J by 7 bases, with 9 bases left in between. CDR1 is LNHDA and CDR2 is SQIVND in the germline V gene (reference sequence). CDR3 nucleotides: TGTGCCAGTAGTATAACCACGGGAGAGCAGTACTTC. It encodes CASSITTGEQYF.

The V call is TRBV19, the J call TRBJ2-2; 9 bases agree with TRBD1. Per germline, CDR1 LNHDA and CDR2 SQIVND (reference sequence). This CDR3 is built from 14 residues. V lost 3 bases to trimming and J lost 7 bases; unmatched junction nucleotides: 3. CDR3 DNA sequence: TGTGCCAGTAGTATGGGACAGGGCTTCGGGGAGCTGTTTTTT. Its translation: CASSMGQGFGELFF.

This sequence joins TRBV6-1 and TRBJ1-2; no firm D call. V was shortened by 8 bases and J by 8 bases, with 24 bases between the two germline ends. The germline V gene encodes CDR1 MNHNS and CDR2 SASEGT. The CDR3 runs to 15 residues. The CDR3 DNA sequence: TGTGCCAGCGGTTCTGACCCCCGGGGAGTATACGGCTACACCTTC. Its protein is CASGSDPRGVYGYTF.

CDR3 amino acids: CASSLELAVYEQYF. CDR3 bases: TGTGCCAGCAGCTTAGAACTAGCGGTCTACGAGCAGTACTTC. This rearrangement joins TRBV7-9 to TRBJ2-7, with 8 bases matching TRBD2. After removal of 1 base from V and 3 bases from J, the junction contained 2 bases not matched to a gene. The CDR3 length is 14 residues. The germline CDR1 and CDR2 sequences are SEHNR and FQNEAQ (reference sequence).

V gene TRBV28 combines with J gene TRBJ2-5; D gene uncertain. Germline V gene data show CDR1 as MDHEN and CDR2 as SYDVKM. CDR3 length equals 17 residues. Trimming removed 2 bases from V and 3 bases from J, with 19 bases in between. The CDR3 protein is CASSLELGSPNEETQYF. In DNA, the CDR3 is TGTGCCAGCAGTTTAGAGTTAGGGTCCCCGAACGAAGAGACCCAGTACTTC.

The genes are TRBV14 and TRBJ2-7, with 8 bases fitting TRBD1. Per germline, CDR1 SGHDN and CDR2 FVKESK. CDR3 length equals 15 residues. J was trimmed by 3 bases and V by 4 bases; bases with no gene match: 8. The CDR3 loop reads CASSPLDRAGYEQYF. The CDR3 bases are TGTGCCAGCAGCCCCCTGGACAGGGCAGGCTACGAGCAGTACTTC. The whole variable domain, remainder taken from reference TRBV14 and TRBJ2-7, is EAGVTQFPSHSVIEKGQTVTLRCDPISGHDNLYWYRRVMGKEIKFLLHFVKESKQDESGMPNNRFLAERTGGTYSTLKVQPAELEDSGVYFCASSPLDRAGYEQYFGPGTRLTVT.

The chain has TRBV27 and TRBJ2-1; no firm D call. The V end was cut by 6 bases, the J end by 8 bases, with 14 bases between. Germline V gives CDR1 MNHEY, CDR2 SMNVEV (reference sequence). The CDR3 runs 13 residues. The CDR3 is CASSPRLGYEQFF. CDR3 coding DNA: TGTGCCAGCAGCCCCCGGCTAGGCTATGAGCAGTTCTTC.

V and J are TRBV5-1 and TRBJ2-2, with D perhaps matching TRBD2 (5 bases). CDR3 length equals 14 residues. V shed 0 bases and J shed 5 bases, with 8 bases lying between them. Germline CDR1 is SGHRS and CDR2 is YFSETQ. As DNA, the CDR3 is TGCGCCAGCAGCTTGGATCGGGGAACCGGGGAGCTGTTTTTT. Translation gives CASSLDRGTGELFF.

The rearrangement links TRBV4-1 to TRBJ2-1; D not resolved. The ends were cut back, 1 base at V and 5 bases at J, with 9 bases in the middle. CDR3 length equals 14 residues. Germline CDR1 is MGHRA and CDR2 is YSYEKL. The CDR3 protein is CASSQGSFDNEQFF. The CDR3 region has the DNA TGCGCCAGCAGCCAAGGAAGTTTCGACAATGAGCAGTTCTTC.

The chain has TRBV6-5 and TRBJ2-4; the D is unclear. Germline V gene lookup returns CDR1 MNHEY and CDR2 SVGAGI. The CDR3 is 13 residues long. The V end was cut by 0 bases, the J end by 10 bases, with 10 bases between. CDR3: CASSYSIGGIQYF. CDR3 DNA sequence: TGTGCCAGCAGTTACTCGATTGGCGGAATTCAGTACTTC.

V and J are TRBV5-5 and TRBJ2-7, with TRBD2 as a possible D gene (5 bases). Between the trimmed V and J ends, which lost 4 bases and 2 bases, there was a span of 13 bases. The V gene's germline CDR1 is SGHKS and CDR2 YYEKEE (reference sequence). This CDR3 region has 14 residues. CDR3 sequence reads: CASSPWTFTYEQYF. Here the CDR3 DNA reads TGTGCCAGCAGCCCGTGGACTTTTACCTACGAGCAGTACTTC. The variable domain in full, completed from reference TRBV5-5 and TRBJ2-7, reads DAGVTQSPTHLIKTRGQQVTLRCSPISGHKSVSWYQQVLGQGPQFIFQYYEKEERGRGNFPDRFSARQFPNYSSELNVNALLLGDSALYLCASSPWTFTYEQYFGPGTRLTVT.

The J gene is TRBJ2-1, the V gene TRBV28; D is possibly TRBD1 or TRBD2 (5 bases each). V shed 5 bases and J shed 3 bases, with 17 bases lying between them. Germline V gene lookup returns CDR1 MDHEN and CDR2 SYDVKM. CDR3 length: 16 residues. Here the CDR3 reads CASSPPSGTGYNEQFF. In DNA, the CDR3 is TGTGCCAGCAGTCCCCCCTCGGGGACGGGCTACAATGAGCAGTTCTTC.

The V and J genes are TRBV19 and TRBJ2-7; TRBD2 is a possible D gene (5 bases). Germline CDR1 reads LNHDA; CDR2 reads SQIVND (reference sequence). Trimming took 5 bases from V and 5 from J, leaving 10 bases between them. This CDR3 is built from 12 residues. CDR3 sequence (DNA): TGTGCCAGTAGTCCCGGGGTGAACGAGCAGTACTTC. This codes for CASSPGVNEQYF.

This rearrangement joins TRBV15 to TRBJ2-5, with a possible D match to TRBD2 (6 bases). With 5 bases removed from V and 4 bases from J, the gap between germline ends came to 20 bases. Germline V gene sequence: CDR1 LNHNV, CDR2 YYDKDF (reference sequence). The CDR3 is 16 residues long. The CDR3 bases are TGTGCCACCAGCCCCGGGGACTGGCCCGATTCAGAGACCCAGTACTTC. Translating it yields CATSPGDWPDSETQYF.

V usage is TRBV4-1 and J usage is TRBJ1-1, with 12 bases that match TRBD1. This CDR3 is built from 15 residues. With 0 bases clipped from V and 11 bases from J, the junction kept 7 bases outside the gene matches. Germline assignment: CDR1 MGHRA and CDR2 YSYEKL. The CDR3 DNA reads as TGCGCCAGCAGCCAAGATGGGACAGGGGGCTTTGGGGCTTTCTTT. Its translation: CASSQDGTGGFGAFF.

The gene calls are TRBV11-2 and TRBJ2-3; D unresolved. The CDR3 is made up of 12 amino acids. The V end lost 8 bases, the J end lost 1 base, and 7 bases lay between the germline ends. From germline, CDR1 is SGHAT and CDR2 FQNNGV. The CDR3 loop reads CASSGGTDTQYF. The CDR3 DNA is TGTGCCAGCTCTGGGGGCACAGATACGCAGTATTTT.

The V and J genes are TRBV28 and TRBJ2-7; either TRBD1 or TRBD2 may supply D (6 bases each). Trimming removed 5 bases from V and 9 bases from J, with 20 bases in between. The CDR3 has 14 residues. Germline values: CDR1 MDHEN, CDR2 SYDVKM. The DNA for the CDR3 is TGTGCCAGCAGTGCCACAGGGCTGGGGACTGTGCAGTACTTC. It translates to CASSATGLGTVQYF.

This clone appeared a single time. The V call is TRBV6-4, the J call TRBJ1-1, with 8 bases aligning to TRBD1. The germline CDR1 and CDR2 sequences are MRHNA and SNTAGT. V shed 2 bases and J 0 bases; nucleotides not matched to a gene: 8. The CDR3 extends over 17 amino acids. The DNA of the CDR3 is TGTGCCAGCAGTGACACCCACAGGGGGTGGATGAACACTGAAGCTTTCTTT. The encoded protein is CASSDTHRGWMNTEAFF.

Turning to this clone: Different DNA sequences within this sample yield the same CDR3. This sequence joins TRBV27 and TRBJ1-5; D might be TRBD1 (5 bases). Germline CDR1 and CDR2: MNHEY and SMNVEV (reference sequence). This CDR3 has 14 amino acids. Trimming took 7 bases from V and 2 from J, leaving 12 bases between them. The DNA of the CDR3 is TGTGCCAGCACCCCCGGAGGGGGCAATCAGCCCCAGCATTTT. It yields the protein CASTPGGGNQPQHF.

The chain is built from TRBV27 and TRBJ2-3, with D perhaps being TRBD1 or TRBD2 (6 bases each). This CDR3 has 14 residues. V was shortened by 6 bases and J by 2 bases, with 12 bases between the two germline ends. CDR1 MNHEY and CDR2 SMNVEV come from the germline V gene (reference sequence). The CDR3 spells CASRIPGATDTQYF. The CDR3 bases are TGTGCCAGCAGAATACCGGGGGCCACAGATACGCAGTATTTT.

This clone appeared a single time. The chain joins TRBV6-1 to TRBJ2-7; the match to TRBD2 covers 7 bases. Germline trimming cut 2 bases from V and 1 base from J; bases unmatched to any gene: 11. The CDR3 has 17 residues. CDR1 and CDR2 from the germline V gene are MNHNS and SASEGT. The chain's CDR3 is CASSEWGLGEGSYEQYF. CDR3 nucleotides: TGTGCCAGCAGTGAATGGGGTCTGGGGGAGGGGTCCTACGAGCAGTACTTC.

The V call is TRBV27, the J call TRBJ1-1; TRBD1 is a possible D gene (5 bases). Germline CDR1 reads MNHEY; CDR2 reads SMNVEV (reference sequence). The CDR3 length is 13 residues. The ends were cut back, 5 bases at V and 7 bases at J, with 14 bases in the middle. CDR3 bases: TGTGCCAGCAGTCCGGGGGACCGTAATGAAGCTTTCTTT. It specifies CASSPGDRNEAFF.